This is a list of T cell receptor beta chains from one sample in a study of blood T cell repertoires in COVID-19. The method was immunoSEQ multiplex PCR; TCRdb's version includes in-frame clones alone and lacks a portion of them. This sample has around 250,000 clones, with about 80% found just once. The sequenced sample consisted of peripheral blood. The receptors originated from a woman aged 80 or older with acute or convalescent COVID-19. Both conserved end residues are part of each CDR3. The order of the fields is V gene, clone size, J gene, D gene, CDR3 protein, CDR3 DNA. The D gene is left open where the match is weak. Part of the rows lack a size; the others show once, few, many or a class for expanded clones.

V: TRBV5-1; size: -; J: TRBJ1-1; D: -; CDR3: CASSYDMNTEAFF; DNA: TGCGCCAGCAGCTACGACATGAACACTGAAGCTTTCTTT
V: TRBV19; size: -; J: TRBJ2-1; D: TRBD1; CDR3: CASSIVRGRFNEQFF; DNA: TGTGCCAGTAGTATAGTCAGGGGGCGTTTCAATGAGCAGTTCTTC
V: TRBV5-1; size: -; J: TRBJ2-5; D: -; CDR3: CASSRQKLETQYF; DNA: TGCGCCAGCAGTAGACAGAAATTAGAGACCCAGTACTTC
V: TRBV6-5; size: -; J: TRBJ1-2; D: TRBD1; CDR3: CASSSPGQGGYGYTF; DNA: TGTGCCAGCAGTTCCCCGGGACAGGGAGGCTATGGCTACACCTTC
V: TRBV6-5; size: few; J: TRBJ1-1; D: -; CDR3: CASSYSRLSRAFF; DNA: TGTGCCAGCAGTTACTCCCGACTGTCCCGAGCTTTCTTT
V: TRBV6-1; size: -; J: TRBJ1-1; D: -; CDR3: CASSEFLNTEAFF; DNA: TGTGCCAGCAGTGAGTTCTTGAACACTGAAGCTTTCTTT
V: TRBV2; size: once; J: TRBJ1-4; D: TRBD1; CDR3: CASSDRGLPEKLFF; DNA: TGTGCCAGCAGTGACAGGGGGCTCCCGGAAAAACTGTTTTTT
V: TRBV12-2; size: -; J: TRBJ2-5; D: -; CDR3: CASRLARTGTSGGDLKTQYF; DNA: TGTGCAAGTCGCTTAGCTAGAACCGGGACTAGCGGGGGAGATCTGAAGACCCAGTACTTC
V: TRBV7-9; size: once; J: TRBJ1-1; D: -; CDR3: CASSTNRVNTEAFF; DNA: TGTGCCAGCAGCACCAACAGGGTGAACACTGAAGCTTTCTTT
V: TRBV6-5; size: -; J: TRBJ2-7; D: -; CDR3: CAVSQHNTNEQYF; DNA: TGTGCCGTAAGCCAGCATAATACTAACGAGCAGTACTTC
V: TRBV7-9; size: once; J: TRBJ2-6; D: TRBD1; CDR3: CASRSGQGSGANVLTF; DNA: TGTGCCAGCAGAAGCGGACAGGGGTCTGGGGCCAACGTCCTGACTTTC
V: TRBV5-1; size: -; J: TRBJ1-1; D: -; CDR3: CASSFRQRAEAFF; DNA: TGCGCCAGCAGCTTTCGACAGAGAGCTGAAGCTTTCTTT
V: TRBV6-5; size: -; J: TRBJ1-1; D: -; CDR3: CASTESDRNTEAFF; DNA: TGTGCCAGCACCGAATCGGACAGGAACACTGAAGCTTTCTTT
V: TRBV7-2; size: -; J: TRBJ1-3; D: TRBD1; CDR3: CASSRTGSAIYF; DNA: TGTGCCAGCAGCCGGACAGGGAGCGCCATATATTTT